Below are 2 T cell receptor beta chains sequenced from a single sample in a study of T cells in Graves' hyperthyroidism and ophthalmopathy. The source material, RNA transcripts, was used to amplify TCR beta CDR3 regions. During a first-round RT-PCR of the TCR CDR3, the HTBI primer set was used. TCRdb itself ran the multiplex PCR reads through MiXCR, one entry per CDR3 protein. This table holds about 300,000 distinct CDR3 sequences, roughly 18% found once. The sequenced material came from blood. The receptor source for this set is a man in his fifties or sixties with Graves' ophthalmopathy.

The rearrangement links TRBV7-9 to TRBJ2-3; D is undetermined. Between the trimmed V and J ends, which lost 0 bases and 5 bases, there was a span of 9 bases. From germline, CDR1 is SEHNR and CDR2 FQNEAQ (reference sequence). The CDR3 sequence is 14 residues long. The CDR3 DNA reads TGTGCCAGCAGCTTAGCGGCCCGAGAAGATACGCAGTATTTT. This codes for CASSLAAREDTQYF.

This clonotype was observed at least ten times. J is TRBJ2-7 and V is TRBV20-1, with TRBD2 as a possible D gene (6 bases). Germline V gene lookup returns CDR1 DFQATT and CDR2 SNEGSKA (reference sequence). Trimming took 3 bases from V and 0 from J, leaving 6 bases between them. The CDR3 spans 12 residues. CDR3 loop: CSASGSSYEQYF. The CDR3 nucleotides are TGCAGTGCTAGCGGGAGCTCCTACGAGCAGTACTTC.